A selection of T cell receptor beta chains follows, all from one sample in a study of technical replicates of blood from a few donors. The method was immunoSEQ multiplex PCR; TCRdb's version includes in-frame clones alone and lacks a portion of them. The sample records 9,000 to 15,000 clones, roughly 93% being singletons. Sequencing input: PBMCs. The source is a human donor in good health. CDR3s leave out the opening cysteine and the closing phenylalanine or tryptophan.

ASSAGAAQETQY | TRBJ2-5 | TRBV28
ASSLGSAEYNEQF | TRBJ2-1 | TRBV5-1
ASSLGTGGWNQPQH | TRBJ1-5 | TRBV5-8
SVEDVGTSGVSSYNEQF | TRBJ2-1 | TRBV29-1
AISETSGLTDTQY | TRBJ2-3 | TRBV10-3
ALEAQY | TRBJ2-5 | TRBV6-1
AWTGETWGYT | TRBJ1-2 | TRBV30
ASSLAGGQGAQY | TRBJ2-3 | TRBV5-1
ASSLIETSGSADTQY | TRBJ2-3 | TRBV7-9
ASSPRLAGGDTQY | TRBJ2-3 | TRBV2
ASSYRNEQF | TRBJ2-1 | TRBV6-5
ASSSYSGRAGHQQETQY | TRBJ2-5 | TRBV19
ASSLLAGGDTQY | TRBJ2-3 | TRBV11-2
AWSVFRRDRSAKGGTGELF | TRBJ2-2 | TRBV30
ASSPTGGIYNEQF | TRBJ2-1 | TRBV7-6
ASSLRTGYEKLF | TRBJ1-4 | TRBV7-6